This TCR beta chain was captured by sequencing in a study of T cell responses to AZD1222 COVID-19 vaccine. Study-wide results and caveats: When two AZD1222 doses had been given, Spike-specific TCR breadth and depth rose. Donors were chiefly white British, with a greater number of females, and clonal diversity was perhaps underestimated. Repertoire sampling was restricted to post-peak T cell response timepoints. Unmutated variant regions are reportedly the target of nearly half of TCRs that are spike-specific.

From germline, CDR1 is SQVTM and CDR2 ANQGSEA. The CDR3 is 14 amino acids. V gave up 6 bases and J gave up 0 bases; unmatched junction bases: 3. The data were produced by immunoSEQ multiplex PCR, yet TCRdb's version contains in-frame clones alone and is incomplete. Of about 160,000 clones detected, around 90% appear once; the ten largest clones hold around 4%. Regarding this clone: Its antigen is not identified.

The source of this sequence is an adult in good health. This chain joins TRBV29-1 and TRBJ2-7; 12 bases map to TRBD2. The source material was peripheral blood, sampled on day 0 of MenACWY control vaccination. The CDR3 DNA sequence: TGCAGCGTCCTGACTAGCGGGAGCTCCTACGAGCAGTACTTC. Protein product: CSVLTSGSSYEQYF.